This T cell receptor beta chain was identified in a study of PD-1 blockade in classical Hodgkin lymphoma. CDR1 MDHEN and CDR2 SYDVKM come from the germline V gene. The CDR3 extends over 16 amino acids. The V gene end was trimmed by 5 bases and the J gene end by 7 bases; junction bases not matched to a gene: 11. Exposure to brentuximab vedotin varied, and each patient had relapsed following autologous stem cell transplantation. Comments on this clone: What it binds is not known.

Study-level points and caveats: Baseline diversity in complete responders resembled that of newly diagnosed patients. Reported baseline diversity: healthy donors highest, relapsed/refractory patients lowest. Nivolumab initiation under 1 year post-ASCT meant exclusion. Causes of the repertoire differences remain undefined, possibly disease activity or prior therapy.

Generated by immunoSEQ multiplex PCR, the TCRdb table keeps only in-frame clones and is missing some. The repertoire includes roughly 90,000 clones, about four fifths of them detected once, and less than 20% sits in the top ten. The TCR sequence derives from a human donor with classical Hodgkin lymphoma. This rearrangement joins TRBV28 to TRBJ2-1; 10 nucleotides agree with TRBD2. Sequencing was performed on peripheral blood mononuclear cells (PBMCs), taken before the second cycle of nivolumab. DNA for the CDR3: TGTGCCAGCAGTAGGCTAGCGGGAGTAGGGGAGAATGAGCAGTTCTTC. It codes for CASSRLAGVGENEQFF. The full variable domain, its missing parts supplied by reference TRBV28 and TRBJ2-1, is DVKVTQSSRYLVKRTGEKVFLECVQDMDHENMFWYRQDPGLGLRLIYFSYDVKMKEKGDIPEGYSVSREKKERFSLILESASTNQTSMYLCASSRLAGVGENEQFFGPGTRLTVL.